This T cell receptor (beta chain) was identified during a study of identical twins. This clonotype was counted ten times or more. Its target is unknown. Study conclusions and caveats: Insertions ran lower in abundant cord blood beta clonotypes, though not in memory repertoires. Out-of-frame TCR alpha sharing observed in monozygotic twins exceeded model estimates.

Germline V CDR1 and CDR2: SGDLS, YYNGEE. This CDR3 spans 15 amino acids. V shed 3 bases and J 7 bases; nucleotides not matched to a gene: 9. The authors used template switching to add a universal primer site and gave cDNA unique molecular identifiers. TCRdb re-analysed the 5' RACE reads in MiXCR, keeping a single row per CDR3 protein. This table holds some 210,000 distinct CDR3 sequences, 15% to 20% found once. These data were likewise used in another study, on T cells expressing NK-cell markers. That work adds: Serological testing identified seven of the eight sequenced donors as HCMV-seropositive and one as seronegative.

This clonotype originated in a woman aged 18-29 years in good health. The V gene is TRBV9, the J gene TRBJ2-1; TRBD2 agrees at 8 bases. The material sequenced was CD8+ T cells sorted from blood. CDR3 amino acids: CASSDGIAGRNEQFF. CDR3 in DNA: TGTGCCAGCAGCGATGGGATAGCGGGAAGGAATGAGCAGTTCTTC.